What follows is one T cell receptor (beta chain) and its context. From the RT-PCR reads, TCRdb called clonotypes with MiXCR, one entry per CDR3 protein. This table has fewer than 800,000 distinct CDR3 sequences, 14% appearing once. V was clipped by 8 bases and J by 2 bases; unmatched bases: 9. This CDR3 is 15 amino acids long. The chain joins TRBV12-3 or TRBV12-4 to TRBJ2-1; 7 positions agree with TRBD2. Sequencing was performed on memory CD4+ T cells from blood. This TCR came from a female donor in good health, serving as a healthy control. The CDR3 DNA follows: TGTGCCAGCCGCTTCGGGGGGTCGACCTACAATGAGCAGTTCTTC. Translating it yields CASRFGGSTYNEQFF.